This entry lists 4 T cell receptor beta chains sequenced from one sample in a study of blood T cell repertoires in COVID-19. Assay: immunoSEQ multiplex PCR; the TCRdb copy retains only in-frame clones and omits some. The sample holds about 200,000 clones, 85% to 90% seen once. Source material: PBMCs or T cells enriched from blood (not recorded which). These receptors all stem from a woman aged 35 to 49 in a cohort exposed to, infected with or recovered from COVID-19 (not recorded which).

In its sample, this clone was seen once. The chain carries TRBV5-8 and TRBJ1-2; D unresolved. Germline CDR1 reads SGHTS; CDR2 reads YDEGEE. The V gene lost 5 bases and the J gene lost 3 bases, with 8 bases spanning the gap. The CDR3 contains 12 residues. CDR3 protein: CASSVRDYGYTF. As DNA, the CDR3 is TGTGCCAGCAGTGTTCGGGACTATGGCTACACCTTC.

This clone appeared a single time. The chain uses TRBV27 and TRBJ1-4, with a tentative D call TRBD1 (6 bases). V shed 2 bases and J shed 5 bases, with 9 bases lying between them. The CDR3 runs 14 residues. The germline CDR1 and CDR2 sequences are MNHEY and SMNVEV (reference sequence). The CDR3 bases are TGTGCCAGCAGTTTAACAGGGATAAATGAAAAACTGTTTTTT. Translation: CASSLTGINEKLFF. The whole variable domain, remainder taken from reference TRBV27 and TRBJ1-4, is EAQVTQNPRYLITVTGKKLTVTCSQNMNHEYMSWYRQDPGLGLRQIYYSMNVEVTDKGDVPEGYKVSRKEKRNFPLILESPSPNQTSLYFCASSLTGINEKLFFGSGTQLSVL.

The CDR3 loop is CASSTYRNEQFF. Written as DNA, the CDR3 is TGTGCCAGCAGTACGTACAGGAATGAGCAGTTCTTC. The V call is TRBV6-5, the J call TRBJ2-1, with a weak D call TRBD1 (5 bases). The CDR3 extends over 12 amino acids. CDR1 and CDR2 from the germline V gene are MNHEY and SVGAGI. The V end was cut by 5 bases, the J end by 7 bases, with 9 bases between.

CDR3 coding DNA: TGTGCCAGTCAAACAGGGGGCACTGAAGCTTTCTTT. Protein: CASQTGGTEAFF. J is TRBJ1-1 and V is TRBV19; TRBD1 matches 8 bases. This CDR3 spans 12 amino acids. The ends lost 8 bases at V and 4 bases at J; junction bases unmatched: 3. Germline-derived CDR1 and CDR2 are LNHDA and SQIVND (reference sequence).